This TCR beta chain was captured by sequencing in a study of T-cell reconstitution after alpha-beta-depleted transplantation in children. There are 15 residues in the CDR3. V shed 4 bases and J 4 bases; nucleotides not matched to a gene: 7. Per germline, CDR1 SGHRS and CDR2 YFSETQ. Unique molecular identifiers featured in how the TCRbeta library was prepared. TCRdb reanalysed the PCR reads using MiXCR and keeps one entry per CDR3 protein. Counted here are fewer than 750,000 distinct CDR3 sequences, 25% to 30% occurring once; the ten biggest clones make up around 36%. Details on this clonotype: Its antigen is unknown.

Whole-study results and caveats: Expanded graft clones numbering several hundred reportedly gave rise to alpha-beta T cells about two months after transplant. Hyperexpanded clones declined; after one year, newly produced T cells mostly supplied diversity.

This sample comprised PBMCs, obtained before TCRalphabeta/CD19-depleted stem cell transplant. The rearrangement links TRBV5-1 to TRBJ2-2; 7 nucleotides line up with TRBD2. The clonotype originates from a boy less than two years old with Wiskott-Aldrich syndrome, due to receive a stem cell transplant. CDR3 nucleotide sequence: TGCGCCAGCAGCCATACTAGCGACGGCACCGGGGAGCTGTTTTTT. Residues: CASSHTSDGTGELFF.